This T cell receptor (beta chain) comes out of a study of T cells in Graves' hyperthyroidism and ophthalmopathy. Study-level results: Ophthalmopathy was predicted by the model a median of approximately 6.6 months ahead of onset.

The investigators amplified TCR beta CDR3 regions from RNA transcripts. TCR CDR3 underwent first-round RT-PCR with the HTBI primer set. TCRdb re-called the multiplex PCR reads with MiXCR, one entry per CDR3 protein. The profile shows 530,000 or so distinct CDR3 sequences, around 22% of them singletons. Trimming pared 4 bases from V and 3 bases from J, leaving 10 bases between. This CDR3 is built from 13 residues. Germline CDR1 and CDR2: LNHDA and SQIVND (reference sequence). This clonotype was detected only a few times. Its antigen is not identified. Sequenced sample: blood. This sequence was found in a woman aged 25 to 39 with Graves' ophthalmopathy. This chain uses TRBV19 with TRBJ2-7; D possibly corresponds to TRBD2 (5 bases). CDR3 DNA sequence: TGTGCCAGTAGTAAAAAAGGAGGCTACGAGCAGTACTTC. This translates into CASSKKGGYEQYF.